The rows below give T cell receptor beta chains drawn from one sample of a study of tumor and adjacent non-tumor tissue in lung cancer. MiXCR, applied by TCRdb to the multiplex PCR reads, yields one record per CDR3 protein. The table shows about 68,000 distinct CDR3 sequences, with about 61% occurring only once. Sample: lung tumor tissue. Source of these receptors: a man aged 45-60 years with non-small cell lung cancer. Each CDR3 is given without its conserved first and last residue.

ASSLRGQGNQPQH	TRBV12-3/TRBV12-4	TRBJ1-5
ASTCGHSSGSAF	TRBV6-1	TRBJ1-1
ASTLFTDNEQF	TRBV5-1	TRBJ2-1
ASSYNGQGVSRF	TRBV6-6	TRBJ2-1
AWSSPLNQPQH	TRBV30	TRBJ1-5
AIRLAATAFNGQF	TRBV12-3/TRBV12-4	TRBJ2-1
NVEDTGRGDERF	TRBV29-1	TRBJ2-1
DPHLQETQY	TRBV10-3	TRBJ2-5
ANSEATGTYEQY	TRBV10-3	TRBJ2-7
ASSQLLETQY	TRBV3-1	TRBJ2-5
ASSRQFNEKLF	TRBV2	TRBJ1-4
PSSQAGGGIERY	TRBV14	TRBJ2-7
ASNRRLAKSTDTQY	TRBV11-2	TRBJ2-3
ASGQEGRSSYNGQF	TRBV4-2	TRBJ2-1
ASSLGGTAYEQY	TRBV7-9	TRBJ2-7
ATSYSGSDSYEQY	TRBV6-7	TRBJ2-7
AIQQGRTGVLF	TRBV12-3/TRBV12-4	TRBJ2-2
ASSVSSYEQY	TRBV6-1	TRBJ2-7
ASSHGTTVTGEQY	TRBV6-5	TRBJ2-7
ARREIGNYGYT	TRBV28	TRBJ1-2
SARGWSGTEVF	TRBV20-1	TRBJ1-1